Below are 29 T cell receptor beta chains sequenced from a single sample in a study of blood T cells in healthy people across ages. Combining a sample-barcoded 5' primer with a J-beta primer mix, a second PCR ran for roughly 6 to 12 cycles. TCRdb ran MiXCR on the 5' RACE reads and lists one entry per CDR3 protein. The sample records 1.5 million or so distinct CDR3 sequences, approximately 39% being singletons. The sample comprised blood. The receptors here all came from a woman between 18 and 30 years old in good health.

This clonotype was detected only a few times. J is TRBJ2-5 and V is TRBV6-2 or TRBV6-3; D call uncertain. CDR3 length equals 13 residues. The V and J ends lost 2 bases and 5 bases respectively, with 9 bases between them. The germline CDR1 and CDR2 sequences are MNHEY and SVGEGT. The CDR3: CASSYVRLETQYF. The DNA of the CDR3 is TGTGCCAGCAGTTACGTCCGGTTGGAGACCCAGTACTTC.

This clonotype appeared once. The DNA of the CDR3 is TGTGCCAGCAGCTTAGTGTTGGACAATCAGCCCCAGCATTTT. This gives the protein CASSLVLDNQPQHF. The rearrangement joins TRBV7-2 to TRBJ1-5; D gene ambiguous. V shed 1 base and J shed 3 bases, with 7 bases lying between them. This CDR3 comprises 14 residues. Per the germline V gene, CDR1 is SGHTA and CDR2 is FQGNSA.

V gene TRBV29-1 combines with J gene TRBJ2-7; tentative D call: TRBD1 (6 bases). CDR1 and CDR2 from the germline V gene are SQVTM and ANQGSEA. The length of the CDR3 is 13 residues. Trimming took 5 bases from V and 0 from J, leaving 11 bases between them. The CDR3 DNA follows: TGCAGCGTTCAAGGACAGCGCTCCTACGAGCAGTACTTC. Translation: CSVQGQRSYEQYF.

This clonotype was counted only a few times. The rearrangement uses TRBV25-1 and TRBJ2-1; 11 bases line up with TRBD2. Germline assignment: CDR1 MGHDK and CDR2 SYGVNS. Trimming at V came to 0 bases and at J to 8 bases, leaving 9 bases not matched to a gene. The CDR3 is 17 amino acids. In nucleotides, the CDR3 is TGTGCCAGCAGTGAATATACCTTAGCGGGGGGGCCCGATGAGCAGTTCTTC. Encoded protein: CASSEYTLAGGPDEQFF.

This chain joins TRBV20-1 and TRBJ1-5; TRBD1 aligns across 8 bases. V trimming: 2 bases; J trimming: 0 bases; junction bases outside the gene matches: 3. Germline assignment: CDR1 DFQATT and CDR2 SNEGSKA (reference sequence). The CDR3 covers 15 residues. CDR3 in amino acids: CSARWTGRSNQPQHF. The CDR3 coding sequence is TGCAGTGCTAGATGGACAGGGCGTAGCAATCAGCCCCAGCATTTT.

The gene calls are TRBV20-1 and TRBJ2-3; weak D call: TRBD1 (6 bases). V dropped 5 bases and J dropped 8 bases, with 17 bases sitting between them. CDR1 DFQATT and CDR2 SNEGSKA come from the germline V gene (reference sequence). The CDR3 sequence is 13 residues long. CDR3 DNA sequence: TGCAGTGCTCTACAGGGTTGGGTGATTACGCAGTATTTT. Amino acid sequence: CSALQGWVITQYF.

The chain carries TRBV4-3 and TRBJ2-1; TRBD2 is a possible D gene (6 bases). With the DNA end fitting TRBJ2-7 better, the J assignment may be wrong. The CDR3 sequence is 16 residues long. From germline, CDR1 is LGHNA and CDR2 YSLEER. CDR3 loop: CASSQGAGSLLNEQYF. CDR3 nucleotide sequence: TGCGCCAGCAGCCAAGGGGCCGGGAGCCTCCTCAATGAGCAGTACTTC.

This clonotype was seen more than once but under ten times. The chain combines TRBV6-6 with TRBJ2-7; a possible D gene is TRBD1 (5 bases). Germline V gives CDR1 MNHNY, CDR2 SVGAGI (reference sequence). Trimming removed 8 bases from V and 4 bases from J, with 15 bases in between. The CDR3 contains 13 residues. CDR3 loop: CASSVGAPYEQYF. The CDR3 nucleotides read TGTGCCAGCTCGGTAGGGGCACCATACGAGCAGTACTTC.

This clonotype was picked up a small number of times. This chain connects TRBV4-1 to TRBJ2-5; weak D call: TRBD1 (6 bases). Germline CDR1 MGHRA, CDR2 YSYEKL. There are 14 residues in the CDR3. With 3 bases removed from V and 5 bases from J, the gap between germline ends came to 13 bases. The CDR3 spells CASSHNTGTETQYF. Here the CDR3 DNA reads TGCGCCAGCAGCCATAATACAGGGACCGAGACCCAGTACTTC.

The rearrangement uses TRBV27 and TRBJ1-2; no clear D gene. V dropped 3 bases and J dropped 2 bases, with 19 bases sitting between them. There are 17 residues in the CDR3. CDR1 MNHEY and CDR2 SMNVEV come from the germline V gene (reference sequence). As DNA, the CDR3 is TGTGCCAGCAGTTTCGAGCCGACGGCCGTTTCCAACTATGGCTACACCTTC. Translation gives CASSFEPTAVSNYGYTF.

This clonotype was detected only once. This chain joins TRBV12-5 and TRBJ2-4, with unresolved D. V lost 0 bases to trimming and J lost 1 base, with 10 bases between them. Looked up from germline, CDR1 is LGHNT and CDR2 is FRNRAP. The CDR3 length is 16 residues. This CDR3 is CASGLVQETAKNIQYF. DNA of the CDR3: TGTGCTAGTGGTTTGGTGCAGGAGACCGCCAAAAACATTCAGTACTTC.

This chain uses TRBV6-5 with TRBJ1-2; possibly TRBD1 for D (5 bases). This CDR3 has 13 residues. V dropped 6 bases and J dropped 7 bases, with 15 bases sitting between them. Per germline, CDR1 MNHEY and CDR2 SVGAGI. The CDR3 sequence: CASSGIRDGGYTF. In DNA form, the CDR3 reads TGTGCCAGCAGCGGGATCAGGGACGGTGGCTACACCTTC.

This rearrangement joins TRBV2 to TRBJ1-2; a weak D match, TRBD1 (5 bases). Germline CDR1 reads SNHLY; CDR2 reads FYNNEI. There are 13 residues in the CDR3. V lost 9 bases to trimming and J lost 4 bases, with 15 bases between them. This CDR3 is CASRGERIYGYTF. CDR3 sequence (DNA): TGTGCCAGTCGGGGGGAAAGGATCTATGGCTACACCTTC.

The chain has TRBV27 and TRBJ1-5; D is unclear. This CDR3 has 15 residues. Between the trimmed V and J ends, which lost 4 bases and 2 bases, there was a span of 12 bases. Germline values: CDR1 MNHEY, CDR2 SMNVEV (reference sequence). The CDR3 loop is CASSSLAGGNQPQHF. CDR3 bases: TGTGCCAGCAGTTCCCTAGCTGGGGGCAATCAGCCCCAGCATTTT.

About this clonotype itself: This may stem from a read error, because a much larger clone lies one nucleotide away. V usage is TRBV3-1 and J usage is TRBJ2-5; TRBD2 matches at 10 bases. This CDR3 region has 19 residues. Germline CDR1 LGHDT, CDR2 YNNKEL (reference sequence). The CDR3 DNA is TGTGCCAACAGCCAAGATCCGTTGGCTAGCGGGAGCACCAAAGAGACCCAGTACTTC. Its protein is CANSQDPLASGSTKETQYF.

The chain couples TRBV6-5 to TRBJ1-6; D is uncertain. V gave up 7 bases and J gave up 7 bases, with 20 bases separating them. CDR3 length equals 16 residues. Germline-derived CDR1 and CDR2 are MNHEY and SVGAGI. DNA of the CDR3: TGTGCCAGCACCCCTGTGGTGGGGTTGGGAAATTCACCCCTCCACTTT. The encoded protein is CASTPVVGLGNSPLHF.

This clonotype has just a few counts. This chain connects TRBV9 to TRBJ2-5; 12 bases align to TRBD1. V shed 3 bases, J shed 1 base, and the junction held 4 bases outside the gene matches. From germline, CDR1 is SGDLS and CDR2 YYNGEE. The CDR3 sequence is 16 residues long. Here the CDR3 DNA reads TGTGCCAGCAGCGCGGGACAGGGGGCCAGCCAAGAGACCCAGTACTTC. Translated: CASSAGQGASQETQYF.

A remark on this clonotype: A much larger clone lies a single base off, so this may be a read error. The chain employs TRBV10-3 and TRBJ2-7; either TRBD1 or TRBD2 may fit D (5 bases each). With 3 bases removed from V and 7 bases from J, the gap between germline ends came to 19 bases. This CDR3 has 15 residues. The germline CDR1 and CDR2 sequences are ENHRY and SYGVKD. CDR3 in amino acids: CAISDRQGAYNEQYF. CDR3 in DNA: TGTGCCATCAGTGACCGGCAGGGAGCTTACAATGAGCAGTACTTC.

This sequence joins TRBV5-1 and TRBJ2-7, with 8 bases lining up with TRBD2. The ends lost 6 bases at V and 3 bases at J; junction bases unmatched: 8. The CDR3 runs to 14 residues. Germline V lookup: CDR1 SGHRS, CDR2 YFSETQ. The CDR3 bases are TGCGCCAGCACGACGGCGGGGGGTGGCTACGAGCAGTACTTC. Translation: CASTTAGGGYEQYF.

The sample holds a few counts of this clonotype. The chain recombines TRBV6-2 or TRBV6-3 with TRBJ2-5; D not certain. Trimming pared 5 bases from V and 2 bases from J, leaving 12 bases between. Germline V lookup: CDR1 MNHEY, CDR2 SVGEGT. The CDR3 consists of 14 residues. The CDR3 reads CASSPPDPQETQYF. DNA for the CDR3: TGTGCCAGCAGTCCCCCAGACCCGCAAGAGACCCAGTACTTC.

The V call is TRBV30, the J call TRBJ2-3; 12 bases align to TRBD2. Per the germline V gene, CDR1 is GTSNPN and CDR2 is SVGIG (reference sequence). Trimming cost V 0 bases and J 5 bases; bases outside gene matches: 0. The CDR3 is 14 residues long. In DNA form, the CDR3 reads TGTGCCTGGAGTGTACTAGCGGGAGGAGATACGCAGTATTTT. Amino acids: CAWSVLAGGDTQYF.

The sample holds a few counts of this clonotype. This chain uses TRBV6-5 with TRBJ1-3, with a possible D match to TRBD1 (5 bases). V was trimmed by 0 bases and J by 2 bases, leaving 11 bases between them. Germline V gene data show CDR1 as MNHEY and CDR2 as SVGAGI. The CDR3 is made up of 16 amino acids. This chain's CDR3 is CASSYSIRGPGNTIYF. In DNA form, the CDR3 reads TGTGCCAGCAGTTACTCGATTAGGGGACCTGGAAACACCATATATTTT.

The table lists this clonotype with many counts. The rearrangement joins TRBV10-3 to TRBJ2-1; TRBD1 is a possible D gene (6 bases). The CDR3 consists of 13 residues. The germline V gene encodes CDR1 ENHRY and CDR2 SYGVKD. Trimming removed 2 bases at V and 4 bases at J, with 6 bases between. The CDR3 reads CAISEGTYNEQFF. The CDR3 DNA is TGTGCCATCAGTGAGGGGACATACAATGAGCAGTTCTTC.

This chain uses TRBV13 with TRBJ1-1; the D is unclear. Trimming removed 7 bases at V and 2 bases at J, with 14 bases between. This CDR3 region has 14 residues. Germline V gene sequence: CDR1 PRHDT, CDR2 FYEKMQ (reference sequence). CDR3 protein: CASTTRGENTEAFF. The CDR3 DNA sequence: TGTGCCAGCACCACTCGCGGAGAAAACACTGAAGCTTTCTTT.

Details on this clonotype: This may be a read error: a much more frequent sequence differs by one nucleotide. J is TRBJ2-1 and V is TRBV3-1; 9 positions agree with TRBD2. CDR3 length equals 15 residues. The V and J ends lost 1 base and 6 bases, in that order; junction bases with no gene match: 4. Germline-derived CDR1 and CDR2 are LGHDT and YNNKEL (reference sequence). The CDR3 spells CASSQGAGGCNEQFF. CDR3 sequence (DNA): TGTGCCAGCAGCCAAGGGGCGGGAGGGTGCAATGAGCAGTTCTTC.

This clonotype was seen a few times. The chain combines TRBV5-1 with TRBJ2-1; tentative D call: TRBD2 (6 bases). This CDR3 has 20 residues. The germline V gene encodes CDR1 SGHRS and CDR2 YFSETQ. The V end lost 1 base, the J end lost 0 bases, and 23 bases lay between the germline ends. The CDR3 DNA follows: TGCGCCAGCAGCTTGACTACAGGAACGCGGGCGGGAACCTCCTACAATGAGCAGTTCTTC. Encoded protein: CASSLTTGTRAGTSYNEQFF.

This clonotype was counted only a few times. The gene calls are TRBV20-1 and TRBJ2-1, with 9 nucleotides matching TRBD2. The J segment lost 6 bases and the V segment lost 0 bases, leaving 9 bases of the junction unmatched. Germline lookup yields CDR1 DFQATT and CDR2 SNEGSKA (reference sequence). The CDR3 runs to 16 residues. The CDR3 DNA sequence: TGCAGTGCTAGAGATCCGCTAGCGGGAACCCTCAATGAGCAGTTCTTC. This gives the protein CSARDPLAGTLNEQFF.

V gene TRBV20-1 combines with J gene TRBJ2-2; the D gene is possibly TRBD1 (6 bases). The CDR3 is 14 amino acids. V was cut by 4 bases and J by 3 bases, with 12 bases left in between. The germline V gene has CDR1 DFQATT and CDR2 SNEGSKA (reference sequence). The CDR3 sequence: CSATTDRYTGELFF. The CDR3 DNA is TGCAGTGCTACGACGGACAGATACACCGGGGAGCTGTTTTTT.

V and J are TRBV12-3 or TRBV12-4 and TRBJ2-7; D tentatively reads TRBD1 or TRBD2 (5 bases each). V lost 2 bases and J lost 2, with 10 bases in between. The CDR3 covers 14 residues. CDR3 coding DNA: TGTGCCAGCAGTTTATGGGGGATCGCCTACGAGCAGTACTTC. This gives the protein CASSLWGIAYEQYF.